What follows are 18 T cell receptor beta chains derived from one specimen sequenced in a study of blood T cell repertoires in COVID-19. Data came from immunoSEQ multiplex PCR; TCRdb stores just in-frame clones and leaves some out. In the table there are some 340,000 clones, around 85% of which are singletons. The sequenced material came from peripheral blood. These receptors originate from a woman under 30 with acute or convalescent COVID-19.

The chain links TRBV28 to TRBJ1-1, with 8 bases fitting TRBD1. The J segment lost 8 bases and the V segment lost 3 bases, leaving 14 bases of the junction unmatched. The CDR3 is 16 residues long. From germline, CDR1 is MDHEN and CDR2 SYDVKM. The CDR3 DNA sequence: TGTGCCAGCAGTTTCTTGCTCACAGGGGGATTTGGGGAAGCTTTCTTT. It yields the protein CASSFLLTGGFGEAFF.

The chain carries TRBV19 and TRBJ1-2; D may be TRBD1 (5 bases). V was clipped by 5 bases and J by 6 bases, with 16 bases between them. This CDR3 spans 14 amino acids. Germline V gives CDR1 LNHDA, CDR2 SQIVND (reference sequence). CDR3 region: CASSVRVLKDGYTF. The CDR3 nucleotides read TGTGCCAGTAGTGTCAGGGTTTTGAAAGATGGCTACACCTTC.

This sequence joins TRBV11-2 and TRBJ2-5, with 8 positions matching TRBD1. V dropped 1 base and J dropped 4; count of bases not matched to a gene: 2. There are 14 residues in the CDR3. The germline gives CDR1 SGHAT, CDR2 FQNNGV. The CDR3 here is CASSLAGQGETQYF. The CDR3 coding sequence is TGTGCCAGCAGCTTAGCTGGACAGGGAGAGACCCAGTACTTC.

As for this clone: This sample includes further DNA sequences coding for the same CDR3. The chain carries TRBV5-1 and TRBJ1-4; 10 positions agree with TRBD1. The ends lost 0 bases at V and 8 bases at J; junction bases unmatched: 4. The length of the CDR3 is 15 residues. The germline CDR1 and CDR2 sequences are SGHRS and YFSETQ. The CDR3 DNA follows: TGCGCCAGCAGCTTGGCCGGGACAGGGGAGGAAAAACTGTTTTTT. As protein: CASSLAGTGEEKLFF.

The chain employs TRBV5-1 and TRBJ2-7; 7 bases match TRBD1. The CDR3 length is 14 residues. V lost 4 bases, J lost 3 bases, and 7 bases stayed unmatched. Germline CDR1 and CDR2: SGHRS and YFSETQ. CDR3 nucleotide sequence: TGCGCCAGCAGCACGGACAGGAATAACTACGAGCAGTACTTC. Encoded protein: CASSTDRNNYEQYF.

The CDR3 nucleotides are TGTGCCAGCTCACAATTGGACAGGGGCTCTGAGCAGTTCTTC. This gives the protein CASSQLDRGSEQFF. This chain connects TRBV18 to TRBJ2-1; the match to TRBD1 covers 9 bases. V shed 4 bases, J shed 9 bases, and the junction held 7 bases outside the gene matches. The CDR3 has 14 amino acids. Germline V lookup: CDR1 KGHSH, CDR2 LQKENI.

This sequence joins TRBV2 and TRBJ1-6, with D maybe TRBD1 (6 bases). Trimming cost V 6 bases and J 3 bases, with 15 bases left between them. Germline V lookup: CDR1 SNHLY, CDR2 FYNNEI. There are 16 residues in the CDR3. CDR3 amino acids: CASRGTGSLYNSPLHF. Here the CDR3 DNA reads TGTGCCAGCAGGGGTACAGGGTCGCTCTATAATTCACCCCTCCACTTT.

This clone was observed a single time. J is TRBJ1-4 and V is TRBV2; D might be TRBD1 (5 bases). This CDR3 region has 15 residues. V was shortened by 6 bases and J by 7 bases, with 18 bases between the two germline ends. The germline gives CDR1 SNHLY, CDR2 FYNNEI. The chain's CDR3 is CASRVYGGVPEKLFF. CDR3 in DNA: TGTGCCAGCAGGGTTTATGGGGGGGTGCCTGAAAAACTGTTTTTT.

This clone was found once. The rearrangement uses TRBV9 and TRBJ2-3; 8 positions match TRBD2. The germline CDR1 and CDR2 sequences are SGDLS and YYNGEE. The CDR3 consists of 16 residues. With 4 bases clipped from V and 2 bases from J, the junction kept 9 bases outside the gene matches. The CDR3 loop is CASSPGRGAFTDTQYF. CDR3 DNA: TGTGCCAGCAGCCCCGGGCGGGGGGCCTTCACAGATACGCAGTATTTT.

V and J are TRBV6-5 and TRBJ2-7; tentatively, D is TRBD1 (8 bases). CDR1 and CDR2 (germline): MNHEY, SVGAGI. Trimming left V 6 bases short and J 2 bases short, with 11 bases between. The CDR3 sequence is 13 residues long. The CDR3 loop is CASRTGGAYEQYF. Here the CDR3 DNA reads TGTGCCAGCAGAACAGGGGGGGCCTACGAGCAGTACTTC.

The chain joins TRBV27 to TRBJ2-1; TRBD2 matches at 8 bases. The CDR3 totals 16 residues. CDR1 and CDR2 (germline): MNHEY, SMNVEV (reference sequence). Unmatched junction bases numbered 3, after V lost 0 bases and J lost 2 bases. The CDR3: CASSLSSGAPYNEQFF. For the CDR3, the DNA is TGTGCCAGCAGTTTATCTAGCGGGGCCCCCTACAATGAGCAGTTCTTC.

The rearrangement uses TRBV4-1 and TRBJ1-1; the D is unclear. V was clipped by 4 bases and J by 0 bases, with 9 bases between them. The CDR3 runs to 14 residues. Germline CDR1 and CDR2: MGHRA and YSYEKL. The CDR3 reads CASSLLRLNTEAFF. The CDR3, as DNA: TGCGCCAGCAGCCTACTACGGCTGAACACTGAAGCTTTCTTT.

This chain connects TRBV20-1 to TRBJ1-2, with 7 bases matching TRBD1. Losses at the gene ends were 4 bases for V and 6 bases for J; bases not matched to a gene: 2. This CDR3 is built from 11 residues. Germline-derived CDR1 and CDR2 are DFQATT and SNEGSKA (reference sequence). The DNA for the CDR3 is TGCAGTGCTAAAGGACAGGATGGCTACACCTTC. Translated, it gives CSAKGQDGYTF.

This sequence joins TRBV5-1 and TRBJ2-5; D possibly corresponds to TRBD1 (5 bases). V lost 5 bases and J 1 base, leaving 9 bases between the germline ends. CDR3 length: 13 amino acids. The germline gives CDR1 SGHRS, CDR2 YFSETQ. CDR3 DNA sequence: TGCGCCAGCAGGCCAGGGCTCCAAGAGACCCAGTACTTC. Protein: CASRPGLQETQYF. Drawing the rest from reference TRBV5-1 and TRBJ2-5, the complete variable domain is KAGVTQTPRYLIKTRGQQVTLSCSPISGHRSVSWYQQTPGQGLQFLFEYFSETQRNKGNFPGRFSGRQFSNSRSEMNVSTLELGDSALYLCASRPGLQETQYFGPGTRLLVL.

CDR3 residues: CASSGKRGAGITGELFF. The CDR3 DNA reads TGTGCCAGCAGCGGTAAGCGGGGGGCCGGCATCACCGGGGAGCTGTTTTTT. The chain is built from TRBV3-1 (or the pseudogene TRBV3-2) and TRBJ2-2; TRBD2 aligns across 9 bases. Germline loops: CDR1 LGHDT, CDR2 YNNKEL (reference sequence). V trimming: 5 bases; J trimming: 4 bases; junction bases outside the gene matches: 11. There are 17 residues in the CDR3.

This chain joins TRBV2 and TRBJ1-1, with D tentatively TRBD1 (5 bases). Trimming took 6 bases from V and 0 from J, leaving 17 bases between them. There are 16 residues in the CDR3. CDR1 SNHLY and CDR2 FYNNEI come from the germline V gene. DNA for the CDR3: TGTGCCAGCAGGCGGGGGTTTCAGCAGATGAACACTGAAGCTTTCTTT. As protein: CASRRGFQQMNTEAFF.

This chain joins TRBV6-1 and TRBJ1-6; no clear D. The CDR3 length is 14 residues. The germline gives CDR1 MNHNS, CDR2 SASEGT. Trimming cost V 0 bases and J 7 bases, with 7 bases left between them. CDR3 sequence reads: CASSEAVENSPLHF. CDR3 DNA: TGTGCCAGCAGTGAAGCGGTCGAGAATTCACCCCTCCACTTT.

The chain has TRBV28 and TRBJ2-7; 10 nucleotides line up with TRBD2. V lost 6 bases to trimming and J lost 4 bases; unmatched junction nucleotides: 6. Germline loops: CDR1 MDHEN, CDR2 SYDVKM. The length of the CDR3 is 14 residues. The CDR3: CASSRSGGIYEQYF. Written as DNA, the CDR3 is TGTGCCAGCAGCCGTAGCGGGGGGATATACGAGCAGTACTTC.